This T cell receptor (beta chain) was documented in a study of T cells in Graves' hyperthyroidism and ophthalmopathy (dated by TCRdb to about 2019). About the study as a whole: Peripheral blood was sampled at the time of initial diagnosis, prior to any treatment. To identify TCR V-J signatures that set the groups apart, the researchers used a discovery cohort of 90 to 100 patients, made up of roughly 40 with Graves' ophthalmopathy and about 60 with stable Graves' hyperthyroidism. Prospective prediction of ophthalmopathy was tested in an independent validation cohort of approximately 19 hyperthyroidism patients and some 17 patients who later progressed to ophthalmopathy. The 100 discovery patients were divided at random into training and test sets in a 7:3 ratio. In over five Graves' hyperthyroidism patients, the study also compared T-cell repertoires from thyroid tissue with T-cell repertoires from blood. After blood sampling, hyperthyroidism patients were treated with methimazole at a starting dose of 30 mg daily, and ophthalmopathy patients were treated with high-dose intravenous methylprednisolone. TCR Vbeta CDR3 sequencing of 120 to 150 peripheral blood samples (fewer than 45 ophthalmopathy, 70 to 85 hyperthyroidism and approximately 17 progressor patients) is reported in the paper. The investigation overall reported the following: Sample size was not statistically predetermined, and investigators were not blinded to group allocation. Blood samples also contained most of the expanded thyroid clonotypes (frequency above 0.001), which suggests that blood repertoires may reflect thyroid immune responses. Ophthalmopathy was separated from stable hyperthyroidism by a 13 V-J signature model, with around 90% sensitivity and approximately 81% specificity obtained in cross-validation and 80%/75% obtained in testing. In validation, progression to ophthalmopathy was predicted by the model with 70% to 71% sensitivity and approximately 78% specificity, a median of approximately 6.5 months before onset.

A note on this clonotype: This receptor's antigen is unknown. No base quality information exists; no much larger clone differs at one position.

Amplification of TCR beta CDR3 regions was carried out from RNA transcripts. For the first round of RT-PCR on the TCR CDR3, the HTBI primer set was used together with the Qiagen OneStep RT-PCR kit. The libraries were constructed in a second round of multiplex PCR and then size-selected and purified. Sequencing of the libraries was done on an Illumina HiSeq2000 using paired-end 100 bp reads. As for how the authors treated the data: Raw data were processed with SOAPnuke, discarding reads with adapters, uncalled bases, mean Phred below 15, or no exact constant-primer or identifier match. High-quality paired reads were merged using COPE v1.2.5, and each unique nucleotide sequence was defined as a clonotype. MiTCR v1.1 was used to align the clonotypes against IMGT TRBV, TRBD and TRBJ reference segments. The analysis was restricted to V-J combinations with a frequency above 0.0001, which together covered 99% to 99.2% of the repertoires. A TCS score was defined as the ratio of F50 (clonal expansion) to E x V (chaos), with BLOSUM62-based TCRdist applied between CDR3 peptides within each V-J. Welch's t-statistics and random forest reduced 514 V-J features to roughly 13, which were used in a naive Bayes classifier (R e1071). The similarity between thyroid and blood repertoires was quantified using the Morisita-Horn index. The public reads were reanalyzed by TCRdb: fastp trimming at Q25, MiXCR alignment, in-frame beta chains only. Each entry merges the rows of one CDR3 protein and shows their most common DNA and genes. The V and J calls were determined by TCRdb, not by the authors. The sample table shows around 700,000 distinct CDR3 sequences, and over 35% are seen once. The top ten clones comprise roughly 31% of the sample.

A patient counted as having stable Graves' hyperthyroidism if no progression to ophthalmopathy occurred over 18 months of follow-up. Hyperthyroidism patients were newly diagnosed, had a disease duration of under 2 months, and were aged 18 to 65 years. The study excluded patients with uncontrolled infections, other autoimmune diseases, pregnancy or lactation. Diagnoses were established on the basis of clinical symptoms, serum thyroxine and TRAb, thyroid ultrasound, and orbital computed tomography. PBMCs were separated from approximately 10 ml of fresh peripheral blood using Ficoll-Paque density gradient centrifugation. Total RNA was extracted with Trizol reagent, and quality was checked on an Agilent 2100 Bioanalyzer. V loses 3 bases, J loses 5 bases, and the germline ends lie 14 bases apart. The CDR3 contains 14 residues, cysteine and phenylalanine counted. The only DNA kept is the CDR3, 42 bases in frame from the first base. Taken from the germline V gene, the CDR1 and CDR2 loops are SGHDT and YYEEEE.

Sequenced material: blood. Recombination linked TRBV5-6 to TRBJ1-2; the D segment could be TRBD1, given 5 matching bases. This clonotype was obtained from a woman aged 40 to 49 with Graves' hyperthyroidism. Here is the DNA: TGTGCCAGCAGCTGGGGCAGCGCTTCTTATGGCTACACCTTC. It translates to CASSWGSASYGYTF.